This TCR beta chain emerged from a study of T cell responses to AZD1222 COVID-19 vaccine (dated by TCRdb to about 2021). For the wider study: AZD1222 recipients given second doses at about 4 weeks or at about 12 weeks were pooled, since spike-specific TCR depth and breadth were not found to differ between the two schedules. A total of about 240 trial participants underwent TCR sequencing, of whom about 210 received two doses of AZD1222 and some 26 received two doses of the MenACWY control vaccine. Trial participants were enrolled by age into subgroups of 18-55, 56-69 and 70-plus years, and about 150, 27 and 61 TCR-sequenced participants, respectively, were included in these subgroups.

The trim is 6 bases for V and 0 bases for J, with a gap of 15 bases between the germline ends. The CDR3 holds 16 amino acids from the cysteine to the phenylalanine. Only the CDR3 region is kept as DNA, spanning 48 bases read in frame from base 1. CDR1 and CDR2 are drawn from the germline V gene: MDHEN, SYDVKM. The CDR3 regions of human TCRbeta chains were subjected to immunosequencing. The authors' analysis ran thus. Repertoire TCRs were matched against a reference library of SARS-CoV-2-specific TCRs generated with the MIRA antigen-specificity platform. Breadth meant the fraction of unique TCRs that were SARS-CoV-2-associated, whereas depth meant the fraction of total T cells that were SARS-CoV-2-associated. Using the MIRA data, every spike-specific TCR was mapped to the spike region that the TCR reacted to and assigned to either a CD4 or a CD8 class. Log10-transformed breadth and depth values were compared by one-way ANOVA with Sidak's multiple comparisons tests. The table was pulled from immuneACCESS by TCRdb, which kept in-frame rearrangements only. Such tables lose some clones; where checked, under half of the loss comes from unresolved V genes, and the rest has no known cause. That table furnishes V, J and clone size, whereas the DNA furnished D and trimming. This sample is represented by around 130,000 clones; about 86% of them were singletons. Jointly, the top ten make up roughly 12% of the sample.

Concerning this clone itself: Its antigen remains undetermined. No base quality information exists; no much larger clone differs at one position.

The time point label of this sample denotes: baseline before first vaccination. Vaccinee samples came from UK trials COV001 and COV002, including a single-blind randomized controlled phase 2/3 trial of AZD1222 (ChAdOx1 nCoV-19) in healthy adults. For TCRbeta chain sequencing, PBMC samples from trial participants were taken at day 0 and at day 28 after the second dose. The paper's findings and limits, for the study overall: Spike-specific TCR breadth and depth rose significantly after two AZD1222 doses compared with day 0 and with MenACWY recipients. Conclusions about previously exposed vaccinees were limited because only six AZD1222 recipients were SARS-CoV-2 seropositive at baseline. Vaccine-associated CD4 TCRs spanned the whole spike protein, with dominant responses in regions 160-218 and 743-854. The 56-69-year group was small, and its depth increase did not reach significance, likely because of low power. Nearly half of unique spike-specific TCRs reportedly recognized epitopes outside regions mutated in the B.1.351 and B.1.1.7 variants. Participants were mostly white British and included more females than males, and it was suggested by the authors that clonal diversity may have been underestimated. Because no samples from the day 14 peak response were available, repertoires could be characterized only after the peak T cell response.

The rearrangement joined TRBV28 to TRBJ1-5; no confident D gene assignment can be made. Sequenced here: peripheral blood, sampled on day 0 of AZD1222 vaccination. This TCR was sampled from an adult in good health. The nucleotides are TGTGCCAGCAGAAAAGGACGGGCATTTAGCAATCAGCCCCAGCATTTT. It translates to CASRKGRAFSNQPQHF.